The clone carrying this T cell receptor (beta chain) was recorded many times. Its target is not known. TCRdb passed the reads through MiXCR, listing each CDR3 protein once. The top ten clones hold more than 20% of a sample with fewer than 550,000 distinct CDR3 sequences, about 15% of them seen once. The sample originates from a study of T cell repertoires in cytomegalovirus infection. Study-wide context: CMV infection plus the matching HLA type was flagged by public TCR beta signatures. Study outcomes and limitations: Public TCR beta family frequency separated CMV-and-HLA carriers, including in an independent cohort. Ex vivo, HLA-C-restricted CMV-specific TCR beta clonotypes prevailed over the rest of the response.

V dropped 1 base and J dropped 8; count of bases not matched to a gene: 5. Germline-derived CDR1 and CDR2 are SGHVS and FNYEAQ. CDR3 length: 15 residues. The V gene is TRBV7-6, the J gene TRBJ2-1, with 10 bases aligning to TRBD2. This TCR was recovered from a human donor in good health (CMV status not recorded). Some clones in this sample may be carry-over from other donors' samples. Sequencing was carried out using CD8+ T cells from PBMCs. The CDR3 protein is CASSLGGTSVHEQFF. The CDR3 DNA follows: TGTGCCAGCAGCTTAGGGGGGACTAGCGTACATGAGCAGTTCTTC.